The 19 T cell receptor beta chains below were found in one sample sequenced in a study of neoadjuvant nivolumab and ipilimumab in lung cancer. Profiling relied on immunoSEQ multiplex PCR, and the TCRdb table lists in-frame clones only, not all of them. This table has roughly 18,000 clones, over 70% appearing once. Sample: peripheral blood, taken before neoadjuvant nivolumab, alone or with ipilimumab. The source of these receptors is an adult with non-small cell lung cancer.

This chain joins TRBV29-1 and TRBJ2-2, with D possibly TRBD1 on 8 matching bases. This CDR3 spans 14 amino acids. The germline CDR1 and CDR2 sequences are SQVTM and ANQGSEA. The ends were cut back, 6 bases at V and 6 bases at J, with 17 bases in the middle. CDR3 region: CSVGQGGGSGELFF. The CDR3 DNA follows: TGCAGCGTAGGACAGGGAGGGGGGTCCGGGGAGCTGTTTTTT.

The chain links TRBV15 to TRBJ1-1, with D maybe TRBD1 (6 bases). V dropped 5 bases and J dropped 0 bases, with 13 bases sitting between them. Germline values: CDR1 LNHNV, CDR2 YYDKDF (reference sequence). The CDR3 contains 15 residues. CDR3 in DNA: TGTGCCACCAGCGGCGAGGGACACTTGAACACTGAAGCTTTCTTT. This sequence encodes CATSGEGHLNTEAFF. Variable domain in full (rest from reference TRBV15 and TRBJ1-1): DAMVIQNPRYQVTQFGKPVTLSCSQTLNHNVMYWYQQKSSQAPKLLFHYYDKDFNNEADTPDNFQSRRPNTSFCFLDIRSPGLGDTAMYLCATSGEGHLNTEAFFGQGTRLTVV.

The chain has TRBV18 and TRBJ1-2; the match to TRBD1 covers 8 bases. V was clipped by 3 bases and J by 7 bases; unmatched bases: 7. CDR3 length: 14 residues. Germline CDR1 is KGHSH and CDR2 is LQKENI. Here the CDR3 reads CASSPGTGGIGYTF. DNA for the CDR3: TGTGCCAGCTCACCTGGGACAGGTGGAATTGGCTACACCTTC.

A single count supports this clone. The V gene is TRBV4-1, the J gene TRBJ1-1; D may be TRBD1 (6 bases). The ends were cut back, 1 base at V and 7 bases at J, with 13 bases in the middle. Germline V CDR1 and CDR2: MGHRA, YSYEKL. The CDR3 extends over 14 amino acids. The CDR3 loop is CASSQGWGLSEAFF. The CDR3 bases are TGCGCCAGCAGCCAAGGGTGGGGGCTGAGTGAAGCTTTCTTT.

CDR3 DNA sequence: TGTGCCACTGGCAGGTTTGACAGAAATGGCTACACCTTC. This codes for CATGRFDRNGYTF. The chain combines TRBV5-4 with TRBJ1-2; tentative D call: TRBD1 (5 bases). V was cut by 9 bases and J by 6 bases, with 18 bases left in between. This CDR3 comprises 13 residues. Germline V gene data show CDR1 as SGHNT and CDR2 as YYREEE (reference sequence).

The chain has TRBV9 and TRBJ1-1; 8 bases agree with TRBD1. CDR1 and CDR2 (germline): SGDLS, YYNGEE. The CDR3 runs to 15 residues. The trim removed 4 bases at V and 3 bases at J, leaving 8 bases unmatched. CDR3 sequence reads: CASSPHQTGDTEAFF. CDR3 sequence (DNA): TGTGCCAGCAGCCCCCACCAGACAGGGGACACTGAAGCTTTCTTT.

V is TRBV18 and J is TRBJ2-7; D may be TRBD1 or TRBD2 (6 bases each). Trimming removed 6 bases at V and 7 bases at J, with 25 bases between. CDR1 and CDR2 from the germline V gene are KGHSH and LQKENI. CDR3 length: 16 amino acids. In DNA, the CDR3 is TGTGCCAGCTCCGAATCTATGGGGGGCCCAATAGGGGAGCAGTACTTC. Translated: CASSESMGGPIGEQYF.

This chain connects TRBV11-2 to TRBJ2-1; possible D gene TRBD1, 5 bases. The V gene lost 1 base and the J gene lost 8 bases, with 12 bases spanning the gap. Germline V gene lookup returns CDR1 SGHAT and CDR2 FQNNGV. The CDR3 consists of 14 residues. The CDR3 here is CASSLGRWGHEQFF. In DNA, the CDR3 is TGTGCCAGCAGCTTAGGGCGGTGGGGCCATGAGCAGTTCTTC.

This clone was observed once. The chain has TRBV6-5 and TRBJ2-1; 8 positions match TRBD2. The V and J ends lost 2 bases and 10 bases, in that order; junction bases with no gene match: 13. The CDR3 totals 16 residues. Germline lookup yields CDR1 MNHEY and CDR2 SVGAGI. CDR3 sequence (DNA): TGTGCCAGCAGTTACCCCTTCGCGGGAGGAGTTAGGGAGCAGTTCTTC. Amino acid sequence: CASSYPFAGGVREQFF.

J is TRBJ2-7 and V is TRBV7-9, with 8 bases that match TRBD2. V gave up 1 base and J gave up 4 bases; unmatched junction bases: 12. The CDR3 is made up of 17 amino acids. Germline CDR1 is SEHNR and CDR2 is FQNEAQ (reference sequence). In nucleotides, the CDR3 is TGTGCCAGCAGCTTAGAAGCGGGCCTAGCGGGTATTTACGAGCAGTACTTC. This gives the protein CASSLEAGLAGIYEQYF.

The J gene is TRBJ2-1, the V gene TRBV30; 10 positions agree with TRBD2. Trimming removed 2 bases from V and 5 bases from J; junction bases left unmatched: 3. Germline CDR1 and CDR2: GTSNPN and SVGIG (reference sequence). The CDR3 is 14 residues long. CDR3 DNA sequence: TGTGCCTGGAGTACTAGCGGGACCAACAATGAGCAGTTCTTC. It translates to CAWSTSGTNNEQFF.

The chain links TRBV7-3 to TRBJ2-3, with D possibly matching TRBD2 (6 bases). The CDR3 covers 15 residues. V was trimmed by 3 bases and J by 1 base, leaving 11 bases between them. CDR1 and CDR2 from the germline V gene are SGHTA and FQGTGA. The CDR3 reads CASSLGGKGTDTQYF. Written as DNA, the CDR3 is TGTGCCAGCAGCTTGGGCGGGAAGGGCACAGATACGCAGTATTTT.

The chain joins TRBV5-4 to TRBJ2-7; 7 bases are shared with TRBD2. In germline, CDR1 is SGHNT, CDR2 YYREEE (reference sequence). The CDR3 loop spans 15 amino acids. Trimming took 3 bases from V and 4 from J; bases not matched to a gene: 10. The CDR3 region has the DNA TGTGCCAGCAGCTCCGGTTGGGACGGGAGGTACGAGCAGTACTTC. Its protein product is CASSSGWDGRYEQYF.

The rearrangement links TRBV5-1 to TRBJ2-3; 8 nucleotides match TRBD1. CDR1 is SGHRS and CDR2 is YFSETQ in the germline V gene. V lost 3 bases and J lost 0; bases outside the gene matches: 6. The CDR3 covers 16 residues. CDR3 bases: TGCGCCAGCAGCTCTGGACAGGGCACCAGCACAGATACGCAGTATTTT. It is translated as CASSSGQGTSTDTQYF.

The chain joins TRBV4-1 to TRBJ2-7; 10 positions match TRBD2. The CDR3 has 15 amino acids. Germline loops: CDR1 MGHRA, CDR2 YSYEKL. The V gene end was trimmed by 8 bases and the J gene end by 3 bases; junction bases not matched to a gene: 10. The CDR3 sequence: CASQRELAGYYEQYF. CDR3 sequence (DNA): TGCGCCAGCCAGCGGGAACTAGCGGGGTACTACGAGCAGTACTTC.

J is TRBJ2-7 and V is TRBV4-1, with unresolved D. The length of the CDR3 is 11 residues. Per germline, CDR1 MGHRA and CDR2 YSYEKL. V shed 3 bases and J shed 7 bases, with 7 bases lying between them. The CDR3 is CASSHPQEQYF. CDR3 DNA sequence: TGCGCCAGCAGCCACCCCCAGGAGCAGTACTTC.

The V call is TRBV30, the J call TRBJ2-1, with 8 bases identical to TRBD2. J gave up 7 bases and V 0 bases, and 14 bases lay outside the gene matches. Per germline, CDR1 GTSNPN and CDR2 SVGIG (reference sequence). The CDR3 is made up of 17 amino acids. Here the CDR3 reads CAWSVSRASGRGNEQFF. In DNA, the CDR3 is TGTGCCTGGAGTGTAAGTAGGGCGAGCGGGAGAGGGAATGAGCAGTTCTTC.

V is TRBV6-6 and J is TRBJ1-2, with D unclear. The CDR3 totals 15 residues. Germline loops: CDR1 MNHNY, CDR2 SVGAGI (reference sequence). Trimming cost V 5 bases and J 4 bases, with 17 bases left between them. In DNA, the CDR3 is TGTGCCAGCAGTGCGACGGTTTACATGGGCTATGGCTACACCTTC. The encoded protein is CASSATVYMGYGYTF.

This clone appeared a few times. The chain couples TRBV6-1 to TRBJ1-2; D remains ambiguous. In germline, CDR1 is MNHNS, CDR2 SASEGT. The length of the CDR3 is 15 residues. V gave up 0 bases and J gave up 4 bases, with 12 bases separating them. CDR3 sequence (DNA): TGTGCCAGCAGTGAAGCGCTGGGGAAACCCTATGGCTACACCTTC. It codes for CASSEALGKPYGYTF.